This T cell receptor beta chain was sequenced for a study of human T cells and chemical hapten exposure. For the study at large: Small pooled library volume differences chiefly drove per-sample TCR yield variation.

Authors' methods: Counting gave a median of around 100,000 TCRs per sample, with values ranging from roughly 20,000 to 700,000. TCRdb reanalysed the 5' RACE reads using MiXCR and keeps one entry per CDR3 protein. The V and J calls, along with clone size, are taken from TCRdb and not from the paper's own processing. The sample shows roughly 120,000 distinct CDR3 sequences, 15% to 20% of them seen only once. The germline V gene has CDR1 DFQATT and CDR2 SNEGSKA (reference sequence). Trimming pared 3 bases from V and 3 bases from J, leaving 12 bases between. The CDR3 extends over 13 amino acids. This clonotype was detected only a few times. Antigen specificity is unknown. Total RNA came from unfractionated whole blood. Overall study results and limits: No shift was seen in TCRs above 1 in 1000 frequency with DPC sensitization.

The rearrangement uses TRBV20-1 and TRBJ2-7; D is undetermined. This receptor was obtained from a human donor in good health. In nucleotides, the CDR3 is TGCAGTGCTAGTATCAGATCTAGCTACGAGCAGTACTTC. Translation: CSASIRSSYEQYF.